The clone carrying this TCR beta chain was detected only a few times. The target antigen is unknown. These data are taken from a study of T cells after yellow fever vaccination. General study results and limits: After the booster, roughly 96% of CD4 and 75% to 90% of CD8 primary-response clones were re-detected.

The ends were cut back, 3 bases at V and 2 bases at J, with 16 bases in the middle. Germline V gene sequence: CDR1 DFQATT, CDR2 SNEGSKA (reference sequence). The CDR3 is made up of 15 amino acids. 5'RACE template switching generated TCR cDNA, adding a universal primer site and UMIs. From the 5' RACE reads, TCRdb called clonotypes with MiXCR, one entry per CDR3 protein. This table has around 530,000 distinct CDR3 sequences, roughly a sixth appearing once. This TCR derives from a man younger than 30 who received the YFV17D yellow fever vaccine. The chain combines TRBV20-1 with TRBJ1-2, with D possibly TRBD1 on 6 matching bases. The starting material was PBMCs, obtained roughly 5 days after the first yellow fever vaccination. Written as DNA, the CDR3 is TGCAGTGCTAGCCTCTTTACCCAGGGGAACTATGGCTACACCTTC. Amino acid sequence: CSASLFTQGNYGYTF.